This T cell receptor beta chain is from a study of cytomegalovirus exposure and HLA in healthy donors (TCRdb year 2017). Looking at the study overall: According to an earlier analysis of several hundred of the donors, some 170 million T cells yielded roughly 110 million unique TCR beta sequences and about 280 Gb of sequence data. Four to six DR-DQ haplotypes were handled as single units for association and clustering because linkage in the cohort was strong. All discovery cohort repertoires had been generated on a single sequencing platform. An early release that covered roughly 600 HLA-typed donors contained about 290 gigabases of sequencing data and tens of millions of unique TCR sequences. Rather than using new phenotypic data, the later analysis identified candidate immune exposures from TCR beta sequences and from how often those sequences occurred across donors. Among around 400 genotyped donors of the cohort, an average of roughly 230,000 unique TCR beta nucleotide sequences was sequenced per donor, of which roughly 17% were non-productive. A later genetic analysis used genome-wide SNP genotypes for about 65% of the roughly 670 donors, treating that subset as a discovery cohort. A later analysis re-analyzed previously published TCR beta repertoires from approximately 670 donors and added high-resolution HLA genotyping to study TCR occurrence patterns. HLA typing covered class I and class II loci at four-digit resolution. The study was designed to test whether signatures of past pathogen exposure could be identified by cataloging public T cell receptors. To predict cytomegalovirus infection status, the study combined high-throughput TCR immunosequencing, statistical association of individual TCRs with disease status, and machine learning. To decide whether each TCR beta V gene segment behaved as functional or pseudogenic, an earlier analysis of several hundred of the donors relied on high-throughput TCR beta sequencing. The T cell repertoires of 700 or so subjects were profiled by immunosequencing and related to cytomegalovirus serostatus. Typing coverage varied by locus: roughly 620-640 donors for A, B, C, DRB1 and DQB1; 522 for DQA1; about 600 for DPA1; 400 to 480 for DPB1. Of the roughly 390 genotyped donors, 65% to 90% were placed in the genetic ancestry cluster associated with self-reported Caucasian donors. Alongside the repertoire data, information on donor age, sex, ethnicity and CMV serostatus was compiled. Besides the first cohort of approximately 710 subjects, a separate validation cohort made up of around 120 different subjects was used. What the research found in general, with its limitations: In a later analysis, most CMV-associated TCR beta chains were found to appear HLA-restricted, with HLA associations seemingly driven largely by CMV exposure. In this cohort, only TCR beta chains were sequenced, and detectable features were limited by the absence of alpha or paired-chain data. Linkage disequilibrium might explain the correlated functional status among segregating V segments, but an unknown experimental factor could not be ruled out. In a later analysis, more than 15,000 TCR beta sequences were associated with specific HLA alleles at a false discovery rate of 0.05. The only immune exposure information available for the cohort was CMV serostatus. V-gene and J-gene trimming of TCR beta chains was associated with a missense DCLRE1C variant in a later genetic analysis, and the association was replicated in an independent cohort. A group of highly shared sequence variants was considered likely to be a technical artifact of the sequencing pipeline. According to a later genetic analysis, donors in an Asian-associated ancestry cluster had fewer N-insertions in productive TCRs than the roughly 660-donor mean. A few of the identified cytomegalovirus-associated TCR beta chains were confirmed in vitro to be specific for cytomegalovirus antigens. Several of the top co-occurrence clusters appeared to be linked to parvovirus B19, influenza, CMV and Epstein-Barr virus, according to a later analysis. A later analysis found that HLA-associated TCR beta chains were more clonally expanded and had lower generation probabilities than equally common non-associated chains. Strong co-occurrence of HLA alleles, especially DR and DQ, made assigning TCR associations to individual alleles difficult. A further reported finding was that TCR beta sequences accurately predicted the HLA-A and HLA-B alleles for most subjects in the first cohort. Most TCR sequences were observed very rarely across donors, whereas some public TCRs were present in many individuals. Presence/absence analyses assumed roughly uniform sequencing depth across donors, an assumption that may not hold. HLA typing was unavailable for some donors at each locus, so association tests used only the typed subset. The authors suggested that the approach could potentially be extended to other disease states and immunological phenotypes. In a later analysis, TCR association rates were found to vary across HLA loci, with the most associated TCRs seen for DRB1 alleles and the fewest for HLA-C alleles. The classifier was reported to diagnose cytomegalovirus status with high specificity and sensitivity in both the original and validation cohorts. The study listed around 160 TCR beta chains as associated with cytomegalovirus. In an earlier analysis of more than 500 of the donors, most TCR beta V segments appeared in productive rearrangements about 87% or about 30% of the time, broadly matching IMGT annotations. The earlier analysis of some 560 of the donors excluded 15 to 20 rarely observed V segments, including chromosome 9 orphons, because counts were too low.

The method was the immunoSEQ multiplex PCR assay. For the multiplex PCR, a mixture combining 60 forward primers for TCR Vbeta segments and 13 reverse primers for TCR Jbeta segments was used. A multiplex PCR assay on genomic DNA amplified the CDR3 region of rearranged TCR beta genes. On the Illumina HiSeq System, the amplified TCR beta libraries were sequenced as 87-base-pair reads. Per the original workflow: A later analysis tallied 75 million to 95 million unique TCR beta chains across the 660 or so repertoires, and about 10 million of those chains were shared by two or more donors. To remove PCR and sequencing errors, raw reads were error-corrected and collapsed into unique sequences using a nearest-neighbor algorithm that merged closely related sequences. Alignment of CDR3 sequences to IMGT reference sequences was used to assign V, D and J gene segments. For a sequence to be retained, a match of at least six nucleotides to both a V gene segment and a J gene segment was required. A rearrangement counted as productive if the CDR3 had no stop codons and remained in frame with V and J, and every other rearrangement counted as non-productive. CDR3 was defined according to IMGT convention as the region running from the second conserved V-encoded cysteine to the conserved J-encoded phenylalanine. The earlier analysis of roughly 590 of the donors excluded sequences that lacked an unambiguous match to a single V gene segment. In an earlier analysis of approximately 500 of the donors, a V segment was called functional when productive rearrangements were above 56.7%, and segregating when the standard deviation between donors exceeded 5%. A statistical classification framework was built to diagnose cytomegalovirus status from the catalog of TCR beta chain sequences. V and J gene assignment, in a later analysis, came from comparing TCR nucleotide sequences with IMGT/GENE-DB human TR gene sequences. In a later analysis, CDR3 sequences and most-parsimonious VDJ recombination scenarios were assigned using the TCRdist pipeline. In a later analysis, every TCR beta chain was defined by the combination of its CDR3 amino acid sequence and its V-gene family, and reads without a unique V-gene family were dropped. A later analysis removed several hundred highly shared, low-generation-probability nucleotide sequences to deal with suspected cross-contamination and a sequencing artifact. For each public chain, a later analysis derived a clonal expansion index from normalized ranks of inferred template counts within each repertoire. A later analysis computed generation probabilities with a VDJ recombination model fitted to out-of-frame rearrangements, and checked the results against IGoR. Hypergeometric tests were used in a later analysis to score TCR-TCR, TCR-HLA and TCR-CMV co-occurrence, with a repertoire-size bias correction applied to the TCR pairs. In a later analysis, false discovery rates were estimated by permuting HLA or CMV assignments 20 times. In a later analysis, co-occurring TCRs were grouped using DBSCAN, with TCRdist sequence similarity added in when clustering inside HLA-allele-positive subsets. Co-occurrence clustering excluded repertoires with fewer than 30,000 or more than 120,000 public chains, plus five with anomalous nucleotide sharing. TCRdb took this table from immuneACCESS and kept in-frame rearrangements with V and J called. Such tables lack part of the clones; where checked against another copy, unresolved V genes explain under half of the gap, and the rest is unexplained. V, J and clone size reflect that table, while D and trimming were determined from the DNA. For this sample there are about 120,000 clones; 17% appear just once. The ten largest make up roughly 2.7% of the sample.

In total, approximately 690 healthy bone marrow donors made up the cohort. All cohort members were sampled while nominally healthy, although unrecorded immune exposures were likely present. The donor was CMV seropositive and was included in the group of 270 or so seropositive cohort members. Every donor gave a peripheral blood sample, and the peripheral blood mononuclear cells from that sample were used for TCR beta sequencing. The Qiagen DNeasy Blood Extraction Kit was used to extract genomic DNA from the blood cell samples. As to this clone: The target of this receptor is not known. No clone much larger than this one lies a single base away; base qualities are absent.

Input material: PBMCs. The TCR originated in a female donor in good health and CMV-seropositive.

The DNA sequence is as follows: TGTGCCAGCAGTGATCCCGGCGGTACACGCTCCTACGAGCAGTACTTC. It specifies CASSDPGGTRSYEQYF. Recombination joined TRBV2 with TRBJ2-7, with the D gene too uncertain to name. There are 16 amino acids in the CDR3, from cysteine to phenylalanine inclusive. The DNA shown is the 48-base CDR3, in frame from base 1. Per the germline V gene, SNHLY is the CDR1 and FYNNEI is the CDR2. The junction shows trimming of 3 bases on V and 0 bases on J, plus 15 bases between the germline ends. Reference TRBV2 and TRBJ2-7 genes cover what lies past the CDR3, so the full variable domain is EPEVTQTPSHQVTQMGQEVILRCVPISNHLYFYWYRQILGQKVEFLVSFYNNEISEKSEIFDDQFSVERPDGSNFTLKIRSTKLEDSAMYFCASSDPGGTRSYEQYFGPGTRLTVT.